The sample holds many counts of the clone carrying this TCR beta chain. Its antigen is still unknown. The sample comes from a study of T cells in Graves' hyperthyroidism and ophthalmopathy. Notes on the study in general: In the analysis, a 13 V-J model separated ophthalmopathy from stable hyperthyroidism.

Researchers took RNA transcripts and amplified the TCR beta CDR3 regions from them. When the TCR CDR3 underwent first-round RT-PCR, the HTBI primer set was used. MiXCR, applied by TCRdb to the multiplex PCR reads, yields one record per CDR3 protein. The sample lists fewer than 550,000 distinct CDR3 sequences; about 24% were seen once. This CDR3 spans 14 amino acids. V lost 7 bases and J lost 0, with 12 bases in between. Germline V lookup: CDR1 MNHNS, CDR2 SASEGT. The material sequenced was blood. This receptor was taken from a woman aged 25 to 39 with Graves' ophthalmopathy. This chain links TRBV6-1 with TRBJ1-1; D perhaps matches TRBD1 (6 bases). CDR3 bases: TGTGCCAGCACTCAGGGACATTTGAACACTGAAGCTTTCTTT. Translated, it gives CASTQGHLNTEAFF.